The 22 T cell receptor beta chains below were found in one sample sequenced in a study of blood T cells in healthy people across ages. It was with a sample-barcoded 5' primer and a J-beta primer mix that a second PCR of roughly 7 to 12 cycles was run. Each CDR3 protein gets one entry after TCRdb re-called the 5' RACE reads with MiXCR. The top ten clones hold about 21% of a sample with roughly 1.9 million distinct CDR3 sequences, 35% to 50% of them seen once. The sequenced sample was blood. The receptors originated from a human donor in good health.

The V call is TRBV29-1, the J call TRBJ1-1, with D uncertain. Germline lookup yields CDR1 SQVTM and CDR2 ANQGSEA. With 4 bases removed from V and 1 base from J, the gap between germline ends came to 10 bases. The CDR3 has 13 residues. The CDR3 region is CSVGSLRNTEAFF. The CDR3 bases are TGCAGCGTTGGCTCCCTCAGGAACACTGAAGCTTTCTTT.

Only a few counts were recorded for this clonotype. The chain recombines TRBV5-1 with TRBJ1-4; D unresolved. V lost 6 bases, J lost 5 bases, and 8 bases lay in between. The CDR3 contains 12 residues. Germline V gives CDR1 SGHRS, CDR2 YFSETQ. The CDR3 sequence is CASTSNNEKLFF. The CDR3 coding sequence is TGCGCCAGCACGTCCAACAATGAAAAACTGTTTTTT.

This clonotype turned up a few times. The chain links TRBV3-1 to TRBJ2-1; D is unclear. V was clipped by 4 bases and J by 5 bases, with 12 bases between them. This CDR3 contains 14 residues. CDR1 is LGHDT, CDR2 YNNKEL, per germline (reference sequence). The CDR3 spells CASSRGRTNNEQFF. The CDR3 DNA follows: TGTGCCAGCAGCCGCGGCAGGACGAACAATGAGCAGTTCTTC.

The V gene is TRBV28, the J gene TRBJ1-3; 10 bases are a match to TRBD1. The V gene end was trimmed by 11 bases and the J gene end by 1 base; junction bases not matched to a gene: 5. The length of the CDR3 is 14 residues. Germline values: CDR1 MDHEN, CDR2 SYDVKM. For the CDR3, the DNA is TGTGCCGGAAGGGACAGGGGATCTGGAAACACCATATATTTT. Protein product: CAGRDRGSGNTIYF. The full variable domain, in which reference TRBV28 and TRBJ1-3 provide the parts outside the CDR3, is DVKVTQSSRYLVKRTGEKVFLECVQDMDHENMFWYRQDPGLGLRLIYFSYDVKMKEKGDIPEGYSVSREKKERFSLILESASTNQTSMYLCAGRDRGSGNTIYFGEGSWLTVV.

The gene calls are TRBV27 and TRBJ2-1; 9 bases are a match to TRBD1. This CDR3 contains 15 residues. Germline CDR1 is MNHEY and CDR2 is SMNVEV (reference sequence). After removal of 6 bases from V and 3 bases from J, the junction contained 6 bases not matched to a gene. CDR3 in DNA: TGTGCCAGCAGCTCTGAGACAGGGGGCTACAATGAGCAGTTCTTC. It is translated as CASSSETGGYNEQFF.

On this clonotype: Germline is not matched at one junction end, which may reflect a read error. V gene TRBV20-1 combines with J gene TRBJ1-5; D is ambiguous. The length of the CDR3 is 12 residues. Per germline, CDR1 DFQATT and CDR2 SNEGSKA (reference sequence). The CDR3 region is CSAREGSQPRHF. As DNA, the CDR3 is TGCAGTGCTAGGGAGGGAAGTCAGCCCCGGCATTTT.

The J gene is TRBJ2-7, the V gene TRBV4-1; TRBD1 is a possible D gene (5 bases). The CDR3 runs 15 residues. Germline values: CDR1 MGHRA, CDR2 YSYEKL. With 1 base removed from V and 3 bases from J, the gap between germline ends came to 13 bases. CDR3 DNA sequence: TGCGCCAGCAGCCAAGGAGACAGTGAGATCTACGAGCAGTACTTC. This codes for CASSQGDSEIYEQYF.

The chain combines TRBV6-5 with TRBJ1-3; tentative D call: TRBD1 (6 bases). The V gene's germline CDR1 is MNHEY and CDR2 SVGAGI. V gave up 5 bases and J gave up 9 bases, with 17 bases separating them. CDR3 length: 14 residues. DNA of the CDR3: TGTGCCAGCAGTCAAACAGGGTTAGGTGCCACCATATATTTT. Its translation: CASSQTGLGATIYF.

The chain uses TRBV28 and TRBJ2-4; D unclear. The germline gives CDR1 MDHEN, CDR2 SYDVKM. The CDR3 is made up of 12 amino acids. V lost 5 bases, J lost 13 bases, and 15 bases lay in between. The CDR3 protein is CASSGSLHKQYF. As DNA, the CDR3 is TGTGCCAGCAGTGGGTCTCTCCACAAGCAGTACTTC. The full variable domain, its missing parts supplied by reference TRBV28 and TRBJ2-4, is DVKVTQSSRYLVKRTGEKVFLECVQDMDHENMFWYRQDPGLGLRLIYFSYDVKMKEKGDIPEGYSVSREKKERFSLILESASTNQTSMYLCASSGSLHKQYFGAGTRLSVL.

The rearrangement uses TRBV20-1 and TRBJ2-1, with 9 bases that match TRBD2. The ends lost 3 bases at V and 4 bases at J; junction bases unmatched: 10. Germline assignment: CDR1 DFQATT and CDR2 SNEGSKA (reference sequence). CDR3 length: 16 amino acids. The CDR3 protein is CSARGLAGKAYNEQFF. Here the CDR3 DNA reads TGCAGTGCTAGGGGGCTAGCGGGGAAAGCTTACAATGAGCAGTTCTTC.

CDR3 sequence (DNA): TGCAGTGCTAAAAGCCCCACAGGGATCTATAATTCACCCCTCCACTTT. Translation gives CSAKSPTGIYNSPLHF. The V call is TRBV20-1, the J call TRBJ1-6; D might be TRBD1 (6 bases). The CDR3 runs 16 residues. In germline, CDR1 is DFQATT, CDR2 SNEGSKA (reference sequence). V lost 4 bases to trimming and J lost 3 bases, with 16 bases between them.

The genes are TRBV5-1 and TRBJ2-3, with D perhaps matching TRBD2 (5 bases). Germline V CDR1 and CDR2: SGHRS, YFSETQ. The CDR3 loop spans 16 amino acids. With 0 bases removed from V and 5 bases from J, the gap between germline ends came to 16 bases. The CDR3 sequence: CASSLVSWESGDTQYF. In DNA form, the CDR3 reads TGCGCCAGCAGCTTGGTATCATGGGAGTCGGGAGATACGCAGTATTTT. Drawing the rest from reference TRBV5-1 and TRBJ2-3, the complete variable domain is KAGVTQTPRYLIKTRGQQVTLSCSPISGHRSVSWYQQTPGQGLQFLFEYFSETQRNKGNFPGRFSGRQFSNSRSEMNVSTLELGDSALYLCASSLVSWESGDTQYFGPGTRLTVL.

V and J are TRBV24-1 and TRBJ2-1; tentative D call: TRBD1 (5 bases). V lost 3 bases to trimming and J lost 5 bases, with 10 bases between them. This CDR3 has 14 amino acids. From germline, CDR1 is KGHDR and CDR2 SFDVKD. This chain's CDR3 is CATSDARDDNEQFF. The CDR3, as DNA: TGTGCCACCAGTGATGCCAGGGATGACAATGAGCAGTTCTTC.

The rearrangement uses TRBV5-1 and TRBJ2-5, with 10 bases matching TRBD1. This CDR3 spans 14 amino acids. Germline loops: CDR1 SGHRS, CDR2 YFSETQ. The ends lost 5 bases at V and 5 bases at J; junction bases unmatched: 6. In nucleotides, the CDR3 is TGCGCCAGCAGAGCCGGGACAGGGGACGAGACCCAGTACTTC. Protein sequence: CASRAGTGDETQYF.

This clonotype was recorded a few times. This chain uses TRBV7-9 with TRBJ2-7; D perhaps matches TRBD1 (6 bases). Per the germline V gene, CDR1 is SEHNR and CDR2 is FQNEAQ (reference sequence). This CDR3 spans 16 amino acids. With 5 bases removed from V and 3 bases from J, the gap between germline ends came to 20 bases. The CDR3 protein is CASSPGKTRTVYEQYF. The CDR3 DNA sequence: TGTGCCAGCAGCCCCGGAAAGACGCGGACAGTCTACGAGCAGTACTTC. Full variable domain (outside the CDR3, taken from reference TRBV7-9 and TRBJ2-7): DTGVSQNPRHKITKRGQNVTFRCDPISEHNRLYWYRQTLGQGPEFLTYFQNEAQLEKSRLLSDRFSAERPKGSFSTLEIQRTEQGDSAMYLCASSPGKTRTVYEQYFGPGTRLTVT.

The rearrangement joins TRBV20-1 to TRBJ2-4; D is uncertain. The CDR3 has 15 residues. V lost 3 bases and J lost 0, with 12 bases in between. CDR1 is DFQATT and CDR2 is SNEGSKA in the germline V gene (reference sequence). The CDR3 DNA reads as TGCAGTGCTAGTTTAGACGATATAGCCAAAAACATTCAGTACTTC. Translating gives CSASLDDIAKNIQYF.

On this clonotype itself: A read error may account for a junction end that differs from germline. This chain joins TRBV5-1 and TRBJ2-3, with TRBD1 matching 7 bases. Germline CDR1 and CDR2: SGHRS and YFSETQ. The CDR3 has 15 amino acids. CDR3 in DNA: TGCGCCAGCAGCTCCGGGACAGCTTTGACAGATACGCAGGATTTT. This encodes CASSSGTALTDTQDF.

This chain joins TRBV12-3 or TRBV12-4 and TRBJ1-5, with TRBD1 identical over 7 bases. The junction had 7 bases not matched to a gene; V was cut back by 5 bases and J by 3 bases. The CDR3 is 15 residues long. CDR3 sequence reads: CASSAAGQLNQPQHF. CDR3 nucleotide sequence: TGTGCCAGCAGTGCCGCGGGACAGCTCAATCAGCCCCAGCATTTT.

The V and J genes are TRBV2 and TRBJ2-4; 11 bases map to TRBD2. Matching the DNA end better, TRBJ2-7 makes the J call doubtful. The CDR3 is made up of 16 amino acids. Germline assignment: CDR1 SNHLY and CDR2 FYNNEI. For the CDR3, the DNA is TGTGCCAGCAGGGCCGGGACTAGCGGATTCCACTACGAGCAGTACTTC. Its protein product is CASRAGTSGFHYEQYF.

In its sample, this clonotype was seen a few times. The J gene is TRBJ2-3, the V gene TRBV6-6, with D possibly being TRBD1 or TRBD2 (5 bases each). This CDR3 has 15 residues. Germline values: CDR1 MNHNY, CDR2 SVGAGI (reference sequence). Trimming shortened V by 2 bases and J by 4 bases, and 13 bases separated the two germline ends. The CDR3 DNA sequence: TGTGCCAGCAGTTACGTGGCAGGGAGATCAGATACGCAGTATTTT. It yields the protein CASSYVAGRSDTQYF.

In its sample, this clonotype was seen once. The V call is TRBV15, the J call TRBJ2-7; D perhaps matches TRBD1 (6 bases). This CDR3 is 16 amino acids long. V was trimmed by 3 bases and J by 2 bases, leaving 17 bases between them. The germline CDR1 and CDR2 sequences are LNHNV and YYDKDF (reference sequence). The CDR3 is CATSRDRYPSPYEQYF. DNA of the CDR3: TGTGCCACCAGCAGGGACAGATACCCCAGTCCCTACGAGCAGTACTTC.

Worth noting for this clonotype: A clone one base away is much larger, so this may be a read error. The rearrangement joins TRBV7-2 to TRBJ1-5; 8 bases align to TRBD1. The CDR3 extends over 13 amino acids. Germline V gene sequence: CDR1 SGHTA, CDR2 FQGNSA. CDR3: CASRGTGNQSQHF. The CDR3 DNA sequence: TGTGCCAGCAGGGGGACAGGCAATCAGTCCCAGCATTTT. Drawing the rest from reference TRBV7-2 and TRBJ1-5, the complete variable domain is GAGVSQSPSNKVTEKGKDVELRCDPISGHTALYWYRQSLGQGLEFLIYFQGNSAPDKSGLPSDRFSAERTGGSVSTLTIQRTQQEDSAVYLCASRGTGNQSQHFGDGTRLSIL.